This TCR beta chain was profiled in a study of blood T cell repertoires in COVID-19. TCRdb keeps only in-frame clones here, not all; method: immunoSEQ multiplex PCR. In the table there are under 200,000 clones, about 90% of which are singletons. Trimming took off 0 bases at V and 10 bases at J, with 25 bases between the two ends. The CDR3 runs 19 residues. Germline V gene sequence: CDR1 LNHDA, CDR2 SQIVND (reference sequence). The sequence was obtained from a woman aged 50 to 65 who had recovered from COVID-19. Input material: PBMCs or T cells enriched from blood (not recorded which). The chain links TRBV19 to TRBJ1-6, with D tentatively TRBD1 (5 bases). CDR3 loop: CASSIDPAAGGAMRSPLHF. In DNA form, the CDR3 reads TGTGCCAGTAGTATAGACCCCGCGGCAGGAGGGGCCATGCGGTCACCCCTCCACTTT.